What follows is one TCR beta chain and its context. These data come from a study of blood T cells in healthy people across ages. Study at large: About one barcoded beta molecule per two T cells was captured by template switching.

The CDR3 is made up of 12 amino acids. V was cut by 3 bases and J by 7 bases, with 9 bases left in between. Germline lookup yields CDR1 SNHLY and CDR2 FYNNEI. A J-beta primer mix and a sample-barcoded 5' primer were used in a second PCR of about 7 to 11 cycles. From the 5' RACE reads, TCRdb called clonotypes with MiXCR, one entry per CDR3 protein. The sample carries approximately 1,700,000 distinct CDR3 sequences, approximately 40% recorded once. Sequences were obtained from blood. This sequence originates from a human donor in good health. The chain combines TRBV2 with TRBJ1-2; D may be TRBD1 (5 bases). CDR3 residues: CASSEGRAGYTF. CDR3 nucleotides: TGTGCCAGCAGTGAGGGCAGGGCTGGCTACACCTTC.